This T cell receptor beta chain was documented in a study of CD8 T cells in ankylosing spondylitis. Study-level results: The study identified a TCR beta motif of fewer than 10 highly homologous variants that appeared characteristic of ankylosing spondylitis blood.

The J segment lost 4 bases and the V segment lost 0 bases, leaving 7 bases of the junction unmatched. The CDR3 has 16 residues. Germline CDR1 MNHEY, CDR2 SVGAGI. TCRdb processed the 5' RACE reads anew with MiXCR; each CDR3 protein has one entry. Of 750,000 to 850,000 distinct CDR3 sequences in the sample, 10% to 15% were seen once. The sample holds many counts of this clonotype. Its target is not known. The material sequenced was blood, either unsorted or a sorted T cell fraction (not recorded which). The rearrangement uses TRBV6-5 and TRBJ1-1; TRBD1 matches 8 bases. The receptor's source is a male donor with ankylosing spondylitis. The DNA for the CDR3 is TGTGCCAGCAGTTACTCGACAGGGGCGCCGGGCACTGAAGCTTTCTTT. It encodes CASSYSTGAPGTEAFF.